Listed here are 30 T cell receptor beta chains from one sample, sequenced in a study of cytomegalovirus exposure and HLA in healthy donors. PCR was performed using 60 Vbeta and 13 Jbeta primers. Assay: immunoSEQ multiplex PCR; the TCRdb copy retains only in-frame clones and omits some. This table holds about 140,000 clones, around 83% found once. Material for sequencing was PBMCs. The receptors stem from a male donor in good health and CMV-seropositive.

V usage is TRBV7-3 and J usage is TRBJ2-3, with D possibly TRBD2 on 6 matching bases. The CDR3 is 13 amino acids. CDR1 is SGHTA, CDR2 FQGTGA, per germline. V shed 8 bases and J shed 0 bases, with 9 bases lying between them. This CDR3 reads CASGSGSTDTQYF. CDR3 bases: TGTGCCAGCGGAAGCGGGAGCACAGATACGCAGTATTTT.

The CDR3, as DNA: TGTGCCAGTAGTGGTGGGACAGGGGGCTACGAGCAGTACTTC. This translates into CASSGGTGGYEQYF. The chain has TRBV19 and TRBJ2-7, with 11 bases lining up with TRBD1. Germline CDR1 and CDR2: LNHDA and SQIVND (reference sequence). J lost 3 bases, V lost 5 bases, and 3 bases had no gene match. The CDR3 consists of 14 residues.

The chain employs TRBV5-1 and TRBJ2-5; 7 bases line up with TRBD2. The J call may be incorrect, as the DNA end agrees better with TRBJ2-7. The CDR3 has 13 residues. Germline CDR1 SGHRS, CDR2 YFSETQ. The CDR3 is CASSPRGGYEQYF. CDR3 nucleotide sequence: TGCGCCAGCAGCCCCCGCGGGGGTTACGAGCAGTACTTC.

V usage is TRBV29-1 and J usage is TRBJ1-4; D is perhaps TRBD1 (5 bases). Germline loops: CDR1 SQVTM, CDR2 ANQGSEA. The CDR3 consists of 14 residues. V lost 7 bases and J 0 bases, leaving 12 bases between the germline ends. In DNA form, the CDR3 reads TGCAGCGGCTACACAGGTGCAACTAATGAAAAACTGTTTTTT. Its protein product is CSGYTGATNEKLFF.

The rearrangement uses TRBV27 and TRBJ1-5, with TRBD1 matching 7 bases. The CDR3 extends over 14 amino acids. The V and J ends lost 6 bases and 3 bases, in that order; junction bases with no gene match: 5. Germline V gene data show CDR1 as MNHEY and CDR2 as SMNVEV (reference sequence). For the CDR3, the DNA is TGTGCCAGCAGGGAAGACAGGGACAATCAGCCCCAGCATTTT. It encodes CASREDRDNQPQHF.

There are a few counts of this clone. The V and J genes are TRBV5-6 and TRBJ2-1, with no clear D. The CDR3 covers 11 residues. CDR1 and CDR2 from the germline V gene are SGHDT and YYEEEE. Trimming cost V 7 bases and J 4 bases, with 6 bases left between them. CDR3 amino acids: CASVGYNEQFF. In nucleotides, the CDR3 is TGTGCCAGCGTCGGGTACAATGAGCAGTTCTTC.

The genes are TRBV7-3 and TRBJ2-1; TRBD2 aligns across 8 bases. V lost 2 bases and J lost 9; bases outside the gene matches: 6. Germline CDR1 reads SGHTA; CDR2 reads FQGTGA. The CDR3 loop spans 14 amino acids. CDR3 sequence: CASSLGAGVGEQFF. DNA for the CDR3: TGTGCCAGCAGCTTAGGAGCGGGAGTGGGTGAGCAGTTCTTC.

The V and J genes are TRBV4-3 and TRBJ2-2, with 9 bases aligning to TRBD1. Germline values: CDR1 LGHNA, CDR2 YSLEER. This CDR3 contains 17 residues. V trimming: 0 bases; J trimming: 3 bases; junction bases outside the gene matches: 5. CDR3 DNA: TGCGCCAGCAGCCAAGAAACCGGGACAGGGTACACCGGGGAGCTGTTTTTT. Amino acids: CASSQETGTGYTGELFF.

This rearrangement joins TRBV27 to TRBJ2-7, with D tentatively TRBD1 (5 bases). The V gene lost 6 bases and the J gene lost 0 bases, with 6 bases spanning the gap. From germline, CDR1 is MNHEY and CDR2 SMNVEV (reference sequence). The CDR3 extends over 12 amino acids. Here the CDR3 reads CASRDNSYEQYF. The CDR3 bases are TGTGCCAGCAGGGACAACTCCTACGAGCAGTACTTC.

The chain employs TRBV5-8 and TRBJ2-3; 7 nucleotides match TRBD1. V dropped 4 bases and J dropped 0; count of bases not matched to a gene: 5. The length of the CDR3 is 15 residues. Germline V gene data show CDR1 as SGHTS and CDR2 as YDEGEE. In DNA form, the CDR3 reads TGTGCCAGCAGCCGGGGACAGCTGAGCACAGATACGCAGTATTTT. Amino acids: CASSRGQLSTDTQYF.

In its sample, this clone was seen once. V is TRBV7-2 and J is TRBJ2-7, with 13 bases matching TRBD2. The CDR3 loop spans 17 amino acids. Germline trimming cut 5 bases from V and 1 base from J; bases unmatched to any gene: 8. Germline V gene sequence: CDR1 SGHTA, CDR2 FQGNSA. The CDR3 reads CASSPTRTSGGSYEQYF. The CDR3, as DNA: TGTGCCAGCAGCCCGACGAGGACTAGCGGGGGATCCTACGAGCAGTACTTC.

V and J are TRBV30 and TRBJ1-1; a possible D gene is TRBD1 (6 bases). This CDR3 is 12 amino acids long. Per germline, CDR1 GTSNPN and CDR2 SVGIG (reference sequence). V was cut by 5 bases and J by 8 bases, with 15 bases left in between. CDR3 DNA: TGTGCCTGGGACATTTCGGGGACAGAAGCTTTCTTT. It is translated as CAWDISGTEAFF. Together with reference TRBV30 and TRBJ1-1, the CDR3 gives the full variable domain: SQTIHQWPATLVQPVGSPLSLECTVEGTSNPNLYWYRQAAGRGLQLLFYSVGIGQISSEVPQNLSASRPQDRQFILSSKKLLLSDSGFYLCAWDISGTEAFFGQGTRLTVV.

The chain uses TRBV5-1 and TRBJ1-2; D gene ambiguous. Trimming shortened V by 1 base and J by 6 bases, and 7 bases separated the two germline ends. This CDR3 comprises 12 residues. The germline gives CDR1 SGHRS, CDR2 YFSETQ. The CDR3 here is CASSLTEDGYTF. In DNA form, the CDR3 reads TGCGCCAGCAGCTTGACTGAGGATGGCTACACCTTC.

The count of this clone is one. This chain uses TRBV6-5 with TRBJ1-2; D is possibly TRBD1 (6 bases). CDR3 length: 15 residues. From germline, CDR1 is MNHEY and CDR2 SVGAGI. The ends were cut back, 8 bases at V and 4 bases at J, with 20 bases in the middle. The CDR3 sequence: CASSTSAGAGYGYTF. The CDR3 nucleotides read TGTGCCAGCTCCACTAGTGCAGGGGCCGGCTATGGCTACACCTTC.

The chain is built from TRBV9 and TRBJ2-6; D gene ambiguous. Germline-derived CDR1 and CDR2 are SGDLS and YYNGEE. The CDR3 contains 16 residues. Trimming left V 0 bases short and J 0 bases short, with 7 bases between. DNA for the CDR3: TGTGCCAGCAGCGTAGGTCGGAGCTCTGGGGCCAACGTCCTGACTTTC. Encoded protein: CASSVGRSSGANVLTF.

The chain joins TRBV28 to TRBJ2-1; a weak D match, TRBD2 (6 bases). The CDR3 extends over 16 amino acids. V shed 3 bases and J shed 0 bases, with 12 bases lying between them. Germline CDR1 reads MDHEN; CDR2 reads SYDVKM. The CDR3, as DNA: TGTGCCAGCAGTTTCAGCGGGCAGAGCTCCTACAATGAGCAGTTCTTC. This translates into CASSFSGQSSYNEQFF.

This chain links TRBV5-1 with TRBJ2-1; 7 nucleotides agree with TRBD2. V lost 2 bases and J lost 8; bases outside the gene matches: 10. CDR3 size: 15 residues. Germline CDR1 and CDR2: SGHRS and YFSETQ. The CDR3 spells CASSFGGGEGDEQFF. The CDR3 DNA follows: TGCGCCAGCAGCTTTGGGGGAGGGGAGGGCGATGAGCAGTTCTTC.

The genes are TRBV19 and TRBJ2-7, with 11 bases identical to TRBD2. The V gene's germline CDR1 is LNHDA and CDR2 SQIVND (reference sequence). Unmatched junction bases numbered 6, after V lost 5 bases and J lost 0 bases. CDR3 length: 16 residues. The CDR3 protein is CASSSGLAVVSYEQYF. The CDR3 DNA reads TGTGCCAGTAGTTCGGGACTAGCGGTTGTCTCCTACGAGCAGTACTTC.

The rearrangement joins TRBV7-9 to TRBJ1-2; possible D gene TRBD1, 6 bases. V was trimmed by 10 bases and J by 1 base, leaving 16 bases between them. This CDR3 region has 14 residues. Looked up from germline, CDR1 is SEHNR and CDR2 is FQNEAQ (reference sequence). This CDR3 is CATVGDKINYGYTF. The DNA of the CDR3 is TGTGCCACTGTTGGGGACAAGATTAACTATGGCTACACCTTC. The full variable domain, in which reference TRBV7-9 and TRBJ1-2 provide the parts outside the CDR3, is DTGVSQNPRHKITKRGQNVTFRCDPISEHNRLYWYRQTLGQGPEFLTYFQNEAQLEKSRLLSDRFSAERPKGSFSTLEIQRTEQGDSAMYLCATVGDKINYGYTFGSGTRLTVV.

This rearrangement joins TRBV28 to TRBJ1-2; 9 bases map to TRBD1. The germline V gene has CDR1 MDHEN and CDR2 SYDVKM. With V trimmed by 5 bases and J by 7 bases, 8 bases remained unmatched. The CDR3 totals 14 residues. CDR3 loop: CASSPGQGSSGYTF. The CDR3 region has the DNA TGTGCCAGCAGTCCCGGACAGGGGTCGAGTGGCTACACCTTC.

The rearrangement joins TRBV6-5 to TRBJ1-1; unclear D gene. This CDR3 spans 13 amino acids. Trimming removed 0 bases from V and 6 bases from J, with 8 bases in between. Germline V CDR1 and CDR2: MNHEY, SVGAGI. DNA of the CDR3: TGTGCCAGCAGTTACTCGGGCAGAGCTGAAGCTTTCTTT. It encodes CASSYSGRAEAFF.

CDR3 sequence (DNA): TGTGCCAGCTCACCATCTCCCCTGGGACTAGCGGGAGGGCCGGCTAACAATGAGCAGTTCTTC. Protein product: CASSPSPLGLAGGPANNEQFF. The rearrangement uses TRBV18 and TRBJ2-1; 16 nucleotides match TRBD2. The trim removed 2 bases at V and 5 bases at J, leaving 15 bases unmatched. The CDR3 extends over 21 amino acids. Germline-derived CDR1 and CDR2 are KGHSH and LQKENI.

V and J are TRBV6-5 and TRBJ1-4; no clear D. V was cut by 0 bases and J by 1 base, with 6 bases left in between. The V gene's germline CDR1 is MNHEY and CDR2 SVGAGI. The CDR3 has 15 residues. The CDR3 coding sequence is TGTGCCAGCAGTTACTCACGACAAACTAATGAAAAACTGTTTTTT. Its translation: CASSYSRQTNEKLFF.

In the case of this clone: This sample includes further DNA sequences coding for the same CDR3. The chain joins TRBV7-2 to TRBJ2-5, with TRBD1 matching 9 bases. The V gene's germline CDR1 is SGHTA and CDR2 FQGNSA. This CDR3 has 14 residues. V lost 5 bases and J lost 5; bases outside the gene matches: 6. CDR3 DNA sequence: TGTGCCAGCAGCACCGGGACAGGGTATGAGACCCAGTACTTC. This encodes CASSTGTGYETQYF. The whole variable domain, remainder taken from reference TRBV7-2 and TRBJ2-5, is GAGVSQSPSNKVTEKGKDVELRCDPISGHTALYWYRQSLGQGLEFLIYFQGNSAPDKSGLPSDRFSAERTGGSVSTLTIQRTQQEDSAVYLCASSTGTGYETQYFGPGTRLLVL.

V and J are TRBV4-2 and TRBJ1-5, with a tentative D call TRBD1 (5 bases). This CDR3 is 17 amino acids long. The ends were cut back, 5 bases at V and 7 bases at J, with 24 bases in the middle. Germline V lookup: CDR1 LGHNA, CDR2 YNFKEQ. The chain's CDR3 is CASSARRIREGSQPQHF. The CDR3 DNA sequence: TGTGCCAGCAGCGCACGGCGCATAAGGGAGGGGAGCCAGCCCCAGCATTTT.

This clone appeared a few times. The chain uses TRBV7-9 and TRBJ1-4, with 7 nucleotides matching TRBD1. The CDR3 runs 17 residues. V shed 6 bases, J shed 5 bases, and the junction held 15 bases outside the gene matches. The V gene's germline CDR1 is SEHNR and CDR2 FQNEAQ (reference sequence). CDR3 DNA: TGTGCCAGCAGGCCCACTCTTGTCGGGACAGCAAATGAAAAACTGTTTTTT. This codes for CASRPTLVGTANEKLFF.

The V and J genes are TRBV7-9 and TRBJ2-5; TRBD2 matches 11 bases. The CDR3 consists of 16 residues. Germline CDR1 is SEHNR and CDR2 is FQNEAQ (reference sequence). Trimming removed 5 bases from V and 4 bases from J; junction bases left unmatched: 9. The CDR3 DNA reads TGTGCCAGCAGCGGCACACTAGCGGGAGTTAGAGAGACCCAGTACTTC. Amino acids: CASSGTLAGVRETQYF.

This sequence joins TRBV27 and TRBJ2-7, with 10 bases aligning to TRBD2. V gave up 5 bases and J gave up 7 bases; unmatched junction bases: 8. The V gene's germline CDR1 is MNHEY and CDR2 SMNVEV (reference sequence). This CDR3 has 14 amino acids. In DNA form, the CDR3 reads TGTGCCAGCAGTGTTAGCGGGGGGAATTGGGAGCAGTACTTC. Encoded protein: CASSVSGGNWEQYF.

This sequence joins TRBV7-2 and TRBJ1-1, with a tentative D call TRBD1 (5 bases). Per the germline V gene, CDR1 is SGHTA and CDR2 is FQGNSA. V shed 5 bases and J shed 7 bases, with 14 bases lying between them. This CDR3 contains 13 residues. The CDR3 coding sequence is TGTGCCAGCAGCCGACACCGGGACTTTGAAGCTTTCTTT. Translating it yields CASSRHRDFEAFF.

The chain has TRBV7-9 and TRBJ2-7; D is undetermined. Trimming took 6 bases from V and 3 from J, leaving 9 bases between them. The CDR3 has 12 residues. CDR1 and CDR2 (germline): SEHNR, FQNEAQ (reference sequence). CDR3 amino acids: CASSFADYEQYF. Here the CDR3 DNA reads TGTGCCAGCAGTTTCGCAGACTACGAGCAGTACTTC.